This T cell receptor (beta chain) was identified during a study of blood T cells in healthy people across ages (dated by TCRdb to about 2015). At the level of the whole study: In model experiments, template switching captured roughly one uniquely barcoded TCR beta cDNA molecule for every two T cells. The donors were divided into four age groups: young (average roughly 17 years), middle-aged (approximately 39), aged (around 59) and long-lived (about 90). To track age-related changes in TCR beta repertoire diversity, the study relied on deep sequencing normalized with unique cDNA molecular identifiers. To avoid experimental bias, donors of different ages were randomly spread across the sequencing lanes. Two additional independent replicas of 1 million unique cDNA reads from the same blood draw were analyzed for two donors (one aged 18 to 30 and one aged 80 or older).

Study-level results and caveats: Observed TCR beta diversity per million T cells fell roughly linearly with age, and a significant reduction was already apparent by age approximately 41. The CMV infection status of donors was not known, potentially confounding age-related changes in expanded clonotypes. The percentage of naive T cells measured by flow cytometry correlated strongly with observed TCR beta diversity. Estimates of total diversity based on one million sequenced T cells were considered lower bounds and underestimates. The long-lived group showed more naive CD4+ T cells, fewer expanded clones and increased TCR diversity than the aged group, suggesting age selection. Since profiling was done on bulk unsorted PBMCs, naive and antigen-experienced compartments could not be conclusively compared.

The germline V gene yields LGHNA for CDR1 and YSLEER for CDR2. V and J are truncated by 3 bases and 3 bases respectively, leaving an intervening sequence of 13 bases. Including cysteine and phenylalanine, the CDR3 has 15 amino acids. The DNA shown is the 45-base CDR3, in frame from base 1. The method was 5' RACE. TCRdb names Illumina HiSeq 2500 as the instrument used. A second roughly 6 to 12 cycle PCR used a sample-barcoded 5' primer and a J-beta primer mix. A unique molecular identifier was introduced onto each TCR beta cDNA molecule by a template-switch 5' adaptor carrying 12 random nucleotides. Each sample yielded at least 3 million CDR3-containing paired-end reads. All of the RNA was converted into first-strand cDNA using the Mint cDNA synthesis kit, with a TRBC-specific oligonucleotide serving as the primer. Following uracil-DNA glycosylase treatment, all cDNA underwent a first 18-cycle PCR with the universal primers M1SS and BC2_uni_R. In the paper's pipeline: Normalization of each sample was performed by random selection of 1 million high-quality reads, each carrying a distinct molecular identifier. Instead of being binned into consensus sequences, reads that shared molecular identifiers were thrown out. MiTCR, run with a Q25 quality threshold and the strictest error-elimination algorithm, handled CDR3 identification, clonotype clustering and error correction. A nonparametric unseen species model using Euler transformation provided a lower-bound estimate of total TCR beta diversity. TCRdb cleaned the public reads at Q25 with fastp, built clones with MiXCR and kept in-frame beta chains. Rows merge per CDR3 protein into single entries with the most common DNA and genes. Clone size and V and J calls follow TCRdb, not the original study. Present in this sample are about 1.5 million distinct CDR3 sequences, roughly 43% of which were seen just once. Jointly, the top ten make up about 3.8% of the sample.

Systemically healthy Caucasian individuals from Russia, over 30 in total and aged roughly 6 to 100 years, were included as donors. About 10 milliliters of peripheral blood were drawn from each donor into EDTA-treated Vacutainer tubes. Ficoll-Paque density-gradient centrifugation was used to isolate PBMCs, with at least 7 million per sample. Total RNA was extracted from PBMCs with Trizol reagent, with at least 6 micrograms obtained per sample. The percentages of naive CD45RAhigh/CD27high T cells were determined by flow cytometry on a PBMC aliquot from every donor. Comment on this clonotype: Its binding antigen is unknown. Qualities for individual bases were not recorded, and no much larger clone is one base off.

Recombination joined TRBV4-3 with TRBJ2-3; the D gene remains uncertain. The clonotype originates from a woman between 18 and 30 years old in good health. Sample: blood. The sequence in DNA is TGCGCCAGCAGCCAGGCCCTAGGTCTTACAGATACGCAGTATTTT. It translates to CASSQALGLTDTQYF.